This TCR beta chain was observed in a study of early T cells in non-severe SARS-CoV-2 infection. Turning to the study itself: Sequenced bulk RNA came from whole blood that was unsorted, and chains were unpaired.

Separate cDNA molecules each had unique molecular identifiers attached to them. TCRdb re-analysed the 5' RACE reads in MiXCR, keeping a single row per CDR3 protein. The sample consists of about 42,000 distinct CDR3 sequences, roughly 6.6% of them appearing once. About this clonotype: Antigen specificity is unknown.

Findings of the study overall: There was a bias toward anti-spike CD8 responses in VDJdb matching, which missed private and CD4 specificities.

V dropped 6 bases and J dropped 0; count of bases not matched to a gene: 10. CDR3 length: 17 amino acids. Germline CDR1 and CDR2: DFQATT and SNEGSKA (reference sequence). The clonotype originates from an adult who was a healthcare worker with PCR-confirmed SARS-CoV-2 infection or an uninfected control (not recorded which). The V call is TRBV20-1, the J call TRBJ2-3; 12 positions match TRBD2. The specimen sequenced was whole blood. The CDR3 loop reads CSANPSGGASSTDTQYF. CDR3 coding DNA: TGCAGTGCAAACCCTAGCGGGGGGGCATCTAGCACAGATACGCAGTATTTT.